Following are 26 T cell receptor beta chains from one sample sequenced in a study of shared clonotypes between healthy human individuals. TCRdb's copy holds only in-frame clones and misses some; the assay was immunoSEQ multiplex PCR. The table has approximately 650,000 clones, just under 97% seen once; the top ten hold 0.09% to 0.13%. The naive CD8 population came from CD45RO-negative cells selected for CCR7, without terminally differentiated effector memory CD45RA+ cells. Specimen: naive CD8+ T cells sorted from blood. The source is a young woman in good health.

The CDR3 DNA reads as TGTGCCAGCAGCTTAATGGGGTTAGGGGCGGGTGAGACCCAGTACTTC. It translates to CASSLMGLGAGETQYF. The rearrangement links TRBV7-6 to TRBJ2-5, with D possibly called TRBD1 or TRBD2 (5 bases each). Germline V gene data show CDR1 as SGHVS and CDR2 as FNYEAQ. The CDR3 length is 16 residues. V lost 2 bases, J lost 5 bases, and 18 bases lay in between.

The chain has TRBV7-9 and TRBJ2-3, with D hard to call. From germline, CDR1 is SEHNR and CDR2 FQNEAQ (reference sequence). The CDR3 extends over 17 amino acids. The V end lost 1 base, the J end lost 2 bases, and 16 bases lay between the germline ends. In DNA form, the CDR3 reads TGTGCCAGCAGCTTAGTATCCGGCCACCTGGACACAGATACGCAGTATTTT. It is translated as CASSLVSGHLDTDTQYF.

This clone was found once. The chain combines TRBV21-1 with TRBJ2-1; TRBD2 reflects the table's D call only, with no check against the DNA. TRBV21-1 is reported as a pseudogene. CDR3 size: 12 residues. CDR3 nucleotide sequence: TGTGCCAGCAGCAAGGGGGGGAATGAGCAGTTCTTC. It translates to CASSKGGNEQFF.

The J gene is TRBJ1-5, the V gene TRBV28; 7 nucleotides agree with TRBD1. The V and J ends lost 0 bases and 0 bases, in that order; junction bases with no gene match: 11. Germline CDR1 MDHEN, CDR2 SYDVKM. CDR3 length: 19 residues. CDR3: CASSLWTGTGIYSNQPQHF. The CDR3 DNA reads TGTGCCAGCAGTTTATGGACAGGGACGGGGATTTATAGCAATCAGCCCCAGCATTTT.

The chain is built from TRBV27 and TRBJ2-1, with D perhaps TRBD1 (6 bases). The V end lost 2 bases, the J end lost 8 bases, and 13 bases lay between the germline ends. The CDR3 loop spans 14 amino acids. Per the germline V gene, CDR1 is MNHEY and CDR2 is SMNVEV (reference sequence). The CDR3: CASSLTGTGYEQFF. In DNA form, the CDR3 reads TGTGCCAGCAGTTTAACAGGGACGGGTTATGAGCAGTTCTTC.

The rearrangement uses TRBV5-4 and TRBJ2-5, with D hard to call. The ends were cut back, 0 bases at V and 0 bases at J, with 3 bases in the middle. CDR1 and CDR2 (germline): SGHNT, YYREEE (reference sequence). The CDR3 runs to 13 residues. The CDR3 sequence: CASSLGDQETQYF. For the CDR3, the DNA is TGTGCCAGCAGCTTGGGGGACCAAGAGACCCAGTACTTC.

This chain connects TRBV9 to TRBJ2-6, with D hard to call. V was trimmed by 3 bases and J by 2 bases, leaving 12 bases between them. This CDR3 has 16 amino acids. Germline V gene sequence: CDR1 SGDLS, CDR2 YYNGEE. The CDR3 is CASSAGRIPGANVLTF. The CDR3 bases are TGTGCCAGCAGCGCGGGCAGAATACCTGGGGCCAACGTCCTGACTTTC.

V usage is TRBV2 and J usage is TRBJ2-1; 9 nucleotides align to TRBD1. The germline V gene encodes CDR1 SNHLY and CDR2 FYNNEI. The CDR3 runs to 16 residues. The ends lost 6 bases at V and 4 bases at J; junction bases unmatched: 10. The chain's CDR3 is CASRETGTGKYNEQFF. CDR3 sequence (DNA): TGTGCCAGCAGAGAGACGGGGACAGGGAAATACAATGAGCAGTTCTTC.

The chain recombines TRBV6-1 with TRBJ2-7; TRBD1 agrees at 9 bases. Trimming cost V 1 base and J 5 bases; bases outside gene matches: 15. Per germline, CDR1 MNHNS and CDR2 SASEGT. The CDR3 is made up of 18 amino acids. CDR3 nucleotides: TGTGCCAGCAGTGAAGTTGTCTTGTTTGGGACAGGGCTCCACGAGCAGTACTTC. Amino acids: CASSEVVLFGTGLHEQYF.

A single count supports this clone. The chain has TRBV4-1 and TRBJ2-1; TRBD2 matches 9 bases. The CDR3 length is 17 residues. Germline-derived CDR1 and CDR2 are MGHRA and YSYEKL. Trimming at V came to 0 bases and at J to 8 bases, leaving 11 bases not matched to a gene. CDR3 sequence: CASSQDGLAGHLDEQFF. The CDR3, as DNA: TGCGCCAGCAGCCAAGATGGGCTAGCGGGACATTTGGATGAGCAGTTCTTC.

J is TRBJ2-7 and V is TRBV14; TRBD2 aligns across 11 bases. With 3 bases clipped from V and 7 bases from J, the junction kept 11 bases outside the gene matches. Germline V CDR1 and CDR2: SGHDN, FVKESK. The CDR3 loop spans 16 amino acids. The CDR3 here is CASSQLGLADRGEQYF. DNA for the CDR3: TGTGCCAGCAGCCAGCTGGGACTAGCGGACCGGGGGGAGCAGTACTTC.

The chain couples TRBV9 to TRBJ2-7; 8 nucleotides align to TRBD2. Losses at the gene ends were 2 bases for V and 2 bases for J; bases not matched to a gene: 6. The CDR3 runs to 15 residues. Germline values: CDR1 SGDLS, CDR2 YYNGEE. The CDR3 region is CASSVGGESTYEQYF. In DNA, the CDR3 is TGTGCCAGCAGCGTCGGGGGGGAATCGACCTACGAGCAGTACTTC.

The chain is built from TRBV6-5 and TRBJ2-7, with D perhaps TRBD1 (5 bases). Trimming left V 5 bases short and J 2 bases short, with 10 bases between. This CDR3 region has 13 residues. Per the germline V gene, CDR1 is MNHEY and CDR2 is SVGAGI. The CDR3 bases are TGTGCCAGCAGTACAGGCAATCCCTACGAGCAGTACTTC. The encoded protein is CASSTGNPYEQYF.

The V call is TRBV11-3, the J call TRBJ2-3; D may be TRBD1 (5 bases). Germline CDR1 reads SGHNT; CDR2 reads YENEEA. V was pared by 2 bases and J by 6 bases, with 9 bases between. The CDR3 length is 13 residues. The chain's CDR3 is CASSLIRADTQYF. The CDR3 nucleotides are TGTGCCAGCAGCTTAATCAGGGCGGATACGCAGTATTTT.

Concerning this clone itself: In the same sample, other DNA sequences code for this CDR3. The chain couples TRBV4-1 to TRBJ2-7, with D unresolved. Per germline, CDR1 MGHRA and CDR2 YSYEKL. The V end was cut by 0 bases, the J end by 2 bases, with 8 bases between. The CDR3 has 14 residues. Here the CDR3 reads CASSQDLETYEQYF. The CDR3 bases are TGCGCCAGCAGCCAAGATCTTGAAACCTACGAGCAGTACTTC.

V usage is TRBV21-1 and J usage is TRBJ2-7; the table's D call, TRBD1, has no DNA check behind it. TRBV21-1 represents a pseudogene. CDR3 length: 14 amino acids. The CDR3 spells CASSLEGQVSEQYF. As DNA, the CDR3 is TGTGCCAGCAGCTTAGAGGGACAGGTCTCCGAGCAGTACTTC.

The count of this clone is one. V is TRBV7-2 and J is TRBJ2-1, with TRBD2 matching 11 bases. Germline V lookup: CDR1 SGHTA, CDR2 FQGNSA. With V trimmed by 1 base and J by 6 bases, 2 bases remained unmatched. The CDR3 is 15 residues long. The CDR3 DNA reads TGTGCCAGCAGCTTAGTAGCGGGAGGGACCAATGAGCAGTTCTTC. Translating it yields CASSLVAGGTNEQFF.

The chain uses TRBV5-1 and TRBJ2-1; no reliable D call. The CDR3 loop spans 14 amino acids. Germline-derived CDR1 and CDR2 are SGHRS and YFSETQ. V lost 0 bases to trimming and J lost 7 bases, with 11 bases between them. This CDR3 is CASSLDRSRNEQFF. The CDR3 nucleotides read TGCGCCAGCAGCTTGGATCGGAGCCGGAATGAGCAGTTCTTC.

The rearrangement uses TRBV28 and TRBJ2-1, with D possibly being TRBD1 or TRBD2 (5 bases each). The V and J ends lost 6 bases and 8 bases respectively, with 20 bases between them. Germline V gives CDR1 MDHEN, CDR2 SYDVKM. There are 15 residues in the CDR3. This chain's CDR3 is CASSWGGLFFDEQFF. Here the CDR3 DNA reads TGTGCCAGCAGCTGGGGCGGACTGTTCTTCGATGAGCAGTTCTTC. Drawing the rest from reference TRBV28 and TRBJ2-1, the complete variable domain is DVKVTQSSRYLVKRTGEKVFLECVQDMDHENMFWYRQDPGLGLRLIYFSYDVKMKEKGDIPEGYSVSREKKERFSLILESASTNQTSMYLCASSWGGLFFDEQFFGPGTRLTVL.

The chain combines TRBV7-9 with TRBJ2-5; D is uncertain. Per the germline V gene, CDR1 is SEHNR and CDR2 is FQNEAQ (reference sequence). Trimming shortened V by 4 bases and J by 5 bases, and 11 bases separated the two germline ends. The CDR3 spans 13 residues. The CDR3 sequence: CASSSPLGETQYF. The DNA of the CDR3 is TGTGCCAGCAGCTCTCCCTTGGGCGAGACCCAGTACTTC.

The V call is TRBV14, the J call TRBJ2-7; 9 nucleotides line up with TRBD2. V lost 5 bases and J lost 1; bases outside the gene matches: 3. Germline CDR1 and CDR2: SGHDN and FVKESK. The CDR3 has 14 residues. CDR3 sequence: CASSSSGRSYEQYF. The CDR3 DNA follows: TGTGCCAGCAGCAGTAGCGGGAGATCCTACGAGCAGTACTTC. Supplemented by reference TRBV14 and TRBJ2-7, the full variable domain reads EAGVTQFPSHSVIEKGQTVTLRCDPISGHDNLYWYRRVMGKEIKFLLHFVKESKQDESGMPNNRFLAERTGGTYSTLKVQPAELEDSGVYFCASSSSGRSYEQYFGPGTRLTVT.

The CDR3 coding sequence is TGTGCCAGCAGTTATGCCCAAGGGGAGCTGTTTTTT. This encodes CASSYAQGELFF. The V and J genes are TRBV6-6 and TRBJ2-2; D is uncertain. V lost 3 bases and J lost 8, with 7 bases in between. Germline-derived CDR1 and CDR2 are MNHNY and SVGAGI (reference sequence). The CDR3 has 12 residues.

The chain uses TRBV13 and TRBJ2-2; perhaps D is TRBD1 or TRBD2 (5 bases each). Deletions cut 1 base from V and 0 bases from J, with 12 bases between. Germline CDR1 is PRHDT and CDR2 is FYEKMQ (reference sequence). This CDR3 is built from 17 residues. CDR3 bases: TGTGCCAGCAGCTTAGCCGGGGCACCAACGAACACCGGGGAGCTGTTTTTT. This codes for CASSLAGAPTNTGELFF.

This clone was observed a few times. The rearrangement uses TRBV4-1 and TRBJ2-7; D is perhaps TRBD1 (6 bases). The length of the CDR3 is 16 residues. V was cut by 3 bases and J by 3 bases, with 18 bases left in between. CDR1 MGHRA and CDR2 YSYEKL come from the germline V gene. In DNA form, the CDR3 reads TGCGCCAGCAGCCAGCTACCGGGACAACCCTACTACGAGCAGTACTTC. Its translation is CASSQLPGQPYYEQYF.

The chain joins TRBV29-1 to TRBJ1-3; unclear D gene. The germline gives CDR1 SQVTM, CDR2 ANQGSEA. V was pared by 2 bases and J by 0 bases, with 11 bases between. The CDR3 covers 15 residues. CDR3 sequence: CSVEKETSSGNTIYF. In nucleotides, the CDR3 is TGCAGCGTTGAAAAGGAGACGAGCTCTGGAAACACCATATATTTT.

Concerning this clone itself: One junction end disagrees with the germline gene, perhaps due to a read error. V is TRBV10-3 and J is TRBJ2-3, with D perhaps TRBD1 or TRBD2 (6 bases each). The CDR3 is made up of 11 amino acids. Germline CDR1 ENHRY, CDR2 SYGVKD. The CDR3: CALSGGGTQYF. Written as DNA, the CDR3 is TGTGCCCTCAGCGGAGGGGGTACGCAGTATTTT.